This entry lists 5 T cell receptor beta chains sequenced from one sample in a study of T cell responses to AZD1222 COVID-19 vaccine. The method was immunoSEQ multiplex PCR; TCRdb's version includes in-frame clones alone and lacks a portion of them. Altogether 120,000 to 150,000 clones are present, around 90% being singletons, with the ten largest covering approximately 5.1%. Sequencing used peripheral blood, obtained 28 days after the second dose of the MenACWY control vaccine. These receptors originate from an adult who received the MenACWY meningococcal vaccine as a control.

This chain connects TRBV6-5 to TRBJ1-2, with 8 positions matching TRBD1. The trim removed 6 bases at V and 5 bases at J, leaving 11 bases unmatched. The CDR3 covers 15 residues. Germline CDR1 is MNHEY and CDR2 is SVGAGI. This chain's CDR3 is CASRRRDRGGYGYTF. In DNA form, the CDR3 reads TGTGCCAGCAGACGCAGAGACAGGGGAGGATATGGCTACACCTTC.

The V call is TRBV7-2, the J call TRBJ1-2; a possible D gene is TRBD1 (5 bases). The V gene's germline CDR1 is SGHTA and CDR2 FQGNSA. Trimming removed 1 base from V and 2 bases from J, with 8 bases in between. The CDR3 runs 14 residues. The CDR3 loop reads CASSLGPGNYGYTF. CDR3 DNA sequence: TGTGCCAGCAGCTTAGGGCCAGGGAACTATGGCTACACCTTC.

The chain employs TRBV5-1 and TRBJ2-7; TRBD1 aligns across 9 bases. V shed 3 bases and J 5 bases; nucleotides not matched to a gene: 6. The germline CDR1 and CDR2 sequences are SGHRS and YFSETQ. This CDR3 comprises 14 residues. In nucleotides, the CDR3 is TGCGCCAGCAGCTCCGGGACAGGGTTCAACGAGCAGTACTTC. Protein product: CASSSGTGFNEQYF.

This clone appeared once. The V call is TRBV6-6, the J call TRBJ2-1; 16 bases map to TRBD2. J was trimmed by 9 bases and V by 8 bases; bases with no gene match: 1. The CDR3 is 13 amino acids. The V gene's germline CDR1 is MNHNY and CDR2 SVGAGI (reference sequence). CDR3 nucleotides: TGTGCCAGCGGGACTAGCGGGAGGGGTGAGCAGTTCTTC. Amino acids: CASGTSGRGEQFF.

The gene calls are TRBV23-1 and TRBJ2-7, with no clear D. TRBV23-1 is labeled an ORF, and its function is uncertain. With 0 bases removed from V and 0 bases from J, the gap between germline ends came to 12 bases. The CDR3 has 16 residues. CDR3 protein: CASSQSQPDDSYEQYF. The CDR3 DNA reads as TGCGCCAGCAGTCAATCGCAGCCAGACGACTCCTACGAGCAGTACTTC.